These 5 T cell receptor beta chains were sequenced from one sample in a study of cytomegalovirus exposure and HLA in healthy donors. PCR amplification relied on 60 Vbeta primers (plus 13 Jbeta primers). TCRdb keeps only in-frame clones here, not all; method: immunoSEQ multiplex PCR. The profile covers fewer than 120,000 clones, with around four fifths appearing a single time and over 2.5% taken by the ten largest. The sequencing input was PBMCs. The receptor source for this set is a woman aged 60-75 years in good health and CMV-seropositive.

The chain has TRBV12-5 and TRBJ2-3; perhaps TRBD2 as D (6 bases). Between the trimmed V and J ends, which lost 1 base and 3 bases, there was a span of 11 bases. Germline CDR1 LGHNT, CDR2 FRNRAP. This CDR3 is built from 15 residues. CDR3 amino acids: CASGLGVGTTDTQYF. CDR3 nucleotides: TGTGCTAGTGGTTTGGGGGTTGGGACTACAGATACGCAGTATTTT.

The V gene is TRBV27, the J gene TRBJ2-1, with 11 bases matching TRBD1. V lost 8 bases and J lost 8; bases outside the gene matches: 5. This CDR3 has 13 amino acids. Germline CDR1 reads MNHEY; CDR2 reads SMNVEV (reference sequence). The DNA of the CDR3 is TGTGCCAGCCGGGACAGGGGGTGGGATGAGCAGTTCTTC. Translated: CASRDRGWDEQFF.

The V call is TRBV5-1, the J call TRBJ2-7, with D possibly TRBD2 on 7 matching bases. This CDR3 is built from 18 residues. Germline V gives CDR1 SGHRS, CDR2 YFSETQ. Trimming took off 0 bases at V and 1 base at J, with 20 bases between the two ends. CDR3 region: CASSLVFGAGEGSYEQYF. CDR3 in DNA: TGCGCCAGCAGCTTGGTTTTCGGGGCAGGGGAGGGTTCCTACGAGCAGTACTTC.

For the CDR3, the DNA is TGTGCCAGCAGGCACATCCAGGGTAATCAGCCCCAGCATTTT. Amino acids: CASRHIQGNQPQHF. The J gene is TRBJ1-5, the V gene TRBV6-5; TRBD1 is a possible D gene (5 bases). CDR3 length equals 14 residues. Germline V gene sequence: CDR1 MNHEY, CDR2 SVGAGI. V shed 6 bases and J shed 4 bases, with 13 bases lying between them.

The chain recombines TRBV7-9 with TRBJ1-1; D perhaps matches TRBD1 (5 bases). V was cut by 4 bases and J by 7 bases, with 16 bases left in between. The CDR3 runs to 14 residues. CDR1 and CDR2 from the germline V gene are SEHNR and FQNEAQ (reference sequence). CDR3 amino acids: CASSSRTLLHEAFF. CDR3 sequence (DNA): TGTGCCAGCAGCTCCAGGACACTTCTCCATGAAGCTTTCTTT.